The rows below give T cell receptor beta chains drawn from one sample of a study of identifying expanded T cells in peripheral blood. TCRdb keeps only in-frame clones here, not all; method: immunoSEQ multiplex PCR. The sample includes about 89,000 clones, approximately 90% of them seen just once. The sequenced sample was blood. These receptors all stem from a person aged 18 to 75 in good health. CDR3s include the opening cysteine and the closing phenylalanine or tryptophan. A D gene is named only where the DNA matches it firmly. Some rows mark clone size as missing; the rest say once, few, many or name a class of expanded clone.

CDR3nt: TGTGCCAGCAAAGGGGGCGACTATGGCTACACCTTC; CDR3aa: CASKGGDYGYTF; d_gene: TRBD1; v_gene: TRBV9; j_gene: TRBJ1-2; abundance: -
CDR3nt: TGTGCCAGCAGCGTAGCAAGCGGGAACTCCAATGAGCAGTTCTTC; CDR3aa: CASSVASGNSNEQFF; d_gene: TRBD2; v_gene: TRBV9; j_gene: TRBJ2-1; abundance: -
CDR3nt: TGTGCCAGCTCACCTAGCGGGAGGGCGTACAATGAGCAGTTCTTC; CDR3aa: CASSPSGRAYNEQFF; d_gene: TRBD2; v_gene: TRBV18; j_gene: TRBJ2-1; abundance: -
CDR3nt: TGTGCCAGCAGTTACGATGTCACAGGGGGTCAGCCCCAGCATTTT; CDR3aa: CASSYDVTGGQPQHF; d_gene: TRBD1; v_gene: TRBV6-5; j_gene: TRBJ1-5; abundance: -
CDR3nt: TGCGCCAGCAGCTTGGAGGGACCCCGAATCGGGGAGCAGTTCTTC; CDR3aa: CASSLEGPRIGEQFF; d_gene: -; v_gene: TRBV5-1; j_gene: TRBJ2-1; abundance: -
CDR3nt: TGCGCCAGCAGCTCCGGACTAGCGGGGCCCTACGAGCAGTACTTC; CDR3aa: CASSSGLAGPYEQYF; d_gene: TRBD2; v_gene: TRBV5-1; j_gene: TRBJ2-7; abundance: -
CDR3nt: TGTGCCAGCAGTTACGGGGCGGGACAGGGTAATTCACCCCTCCACTTT; CDR3aa: CASSYGAGQGNSPLHF; d_gene: TRBD1; v_gene: TRBV6-6; j_gene: TRBJ1-6; abundance: -
CDR3nt: TGTGCCAGCAGTAGCGGGGGGGACCCAGATACGCAGTATTTT; CDR3aa: CASSSGGDPDTQYF; d_gene: TRBD2; v_gene: TRBV6-4; j_gene: TRBJ2-3; abundance: once
CDR3nt: TGTGCCAGCAGTTTCGACTATGGAAACACCATATATTTT; CDR3aa: CASSFDYGNTIYF; d_gene: -; v_gene: TRBV27; j_gene: TRBJ1-3; abundance: -
CDR3nt: TGTGCCAGCAGTGAAAGCCCGACCAGCACAGATACGCAGTATTTT; CDR3aa: CASSESPTSTDTQYF; d_gene: -; v_gene: TRBV6-4; j_gene: TRBJ2-3; abundance: -
CDR3nt: TGTGCCAGTTTCCTAGCGTACGAGCAGTACTTC; CDR3aa: CASFLAYEQYF; d_gene: -; v_gene: TRBV6-1; j_gene: TRBJ2-7; abundance: -
CDR3nt: TGTGCCAGCAGTCCGAGGGACAGGGTCTTTCAGCCCCAGCATTTT; CDR3aa: CASSPRDRVFQPQHF; d_gene: TRBD1; v_gene: TRBV27; j_gene: TRBJ1-5; abundance: -
CDR3nt: TGTGCCAGCGGCGGACAGGGGGCAATGGACACCGGGGAGCTGTTTTTT; CDR3aa: CASGGQGAMDTGELFF; d_gene: TRBD1; v_gene: TRBV6-4; j_gene: TRBJ2-2; abundance: -
CDR3nt: TGCGCCAGCAGCTCCGGGACAGGGGACACCGGGGAGCTGTTTTTT; CDR3aa: CASSSGTGDTGELFF; d_gene: TRBD1; v_gene: TRBV5-1; j_gene: TRBJ2-2; abundance: once
CDR3nt: TGTGCCAGCAGCTTAGGGACAGGGGGCTTTCAGCCCCAGCATTTT; CDR3aa: CASSLGTGGFQPQHF; d_gene: TRBD1; v_gene: TRBV7-9; j_gene: TRBJ1-5; abundance: -
CDR3nt: TGTGCCAGCAGCTTTTTGCTAGCGGGGGTGGAAGAGACCCAGTACTTC; CDR3aa: CASSFLLAGVEETQYF; d_gene: TRBD2; v_gene: TRBV11-2; j_gene: TRBJ2-5; abundance: -
CDR3nt: TGTGCCAGCAGCGTAAGGCGGCAGTATAATTCACCCCTCCACTTT; CDR3aa: CASSVRRQYNSPLHF; d_gene: -; v_gene: TRBV5-6; j_gene: TRBJ1-6; abundance: -
CDR3nt: TGTGCCAGCTCACCACCAACAGTACAAGAGACCCAGTACTTC; CDR3aa: CASSPPTVQETQYF; d_gene: -; v_gene: TRBV18; j_gene: TRBJ2-5; abundance: -
CDR3nt: TGTGCCTGGAGCCTTACAGGGGGATCTGGCTACACCTTC; CDR3aa: CAWSLTGGSGYTF; d_gene: TRBD1; v_gene: TRBV30; j_gene: TRBJ1-2; abundance: -
CDR3nt: TGTGCCAGTAGTATCGCCGGTAGGGACACTGAAGCTTTCTTT; CDR3aa: CASSIAGRDTEAFF; d_gene: -; v_gene: TRBV19; j_gene: TRBJ1-1; abundance: once